A single sample gave rise to the 5 T cell receptor beta chains below, sequenced in a study of T-cell reconstitution after alpha-beta-depleted transplantation in children. Unique molecular identifiers were used in preparing the TCRbeta library. Using its own MiXCR run on the PCR reads, TCRdb lists one record per CDR3 protein. Here the sample spans 400,000 to 450,000 distinct CDR3 sequences, around two fifths being singletons. The sample was PBMCs, taken before TCRalphabeta/CD19-depleted stem cell transplant. Receptors originate from a girl between 2 and 10 years old with aplastic anemia, due to receive a stem cell transplant.

This clonotype was observed many times. This chain links TRBV5-1 with TRBJ2-7; D remains unclear. CDR1 is SGHRS and CDR2 is YFSETQ in the germline V gene. The CDR3 has 16 residues. Deletions cut 4 bases from V and 0 bases from J, with 17 bases between. The chain's CDR3 is CASSPGVSLGSYEQYF. In DNA, the CDR3 is TGCGCCAGCAGCCCTGGCGTGAGTCTGGGCTCCTACGAGCAGTACTTC.

V and J are TRBV12-3 or TRBV12-4 and TRBJ2-7, with TRBD1 matching 9 bases. With V trimmed by 4 bases and J by 6 bases, 13 bases remained unmatched. The length of the CDR3 is 16 residues. The chain's CDR3 is CASSSPPDRGSGEQYF. For the CDR3, the DNA is TGTGCCAGCAGTTCGCCCCCGGACAGGGGATCGGGCGAGCAGTACTTC.

This clonotype was seen many times. The genes are TRBV29-1 and TRBJ2-7; D may match TRBD1 or TRBD2 (6 bases each). Germline loops: CDR1 SQVTM, CDR2 ANQGSEA. The germline V and J ends were trimmed by 6 bases and 2 bases, with 11 bases remaining between them. This CDR3 is 12 amino acids long. CDR3 protein: CSVKGGTYEQYF. The CDR3 DNA is TGCAGCGTCAAGGGGGGCACCTACGAGCAGTACTTC.

The CDR3 bases are TGCGCCAGCAGCCAAGATTCATTTGTGAACACTGAAGCTTTCTTT. Protein sequence: CASSQDSFVNTEAFF. The chain joins TRBV4-1 to TRBJ1-1; D is uncertain. Trimming pared 0 bases from V and 0 bases from J, leaving 8 bases between. This CDR3 contains 15 residues. Germline V gene data show CDR1 as MGHRA and CDR2 as YSYEKL.

This clonotype was seen ten or more times. DNA of the CDR3: TGTGCCAGCAGTTCCTCTGTTAGCGGGAGGTGGTACGAGCAGTACTTC. It encodes CASSSSVSGRWYEQYF. The chain links TRBV12-3 or TRBV12-4 to TRBJ2-7, with TRBD2 identical over 10 bases. The CDR3 consists of 16 residues. J lost 4 bases, V lost 4 bases, and 10 bases had no gene match.